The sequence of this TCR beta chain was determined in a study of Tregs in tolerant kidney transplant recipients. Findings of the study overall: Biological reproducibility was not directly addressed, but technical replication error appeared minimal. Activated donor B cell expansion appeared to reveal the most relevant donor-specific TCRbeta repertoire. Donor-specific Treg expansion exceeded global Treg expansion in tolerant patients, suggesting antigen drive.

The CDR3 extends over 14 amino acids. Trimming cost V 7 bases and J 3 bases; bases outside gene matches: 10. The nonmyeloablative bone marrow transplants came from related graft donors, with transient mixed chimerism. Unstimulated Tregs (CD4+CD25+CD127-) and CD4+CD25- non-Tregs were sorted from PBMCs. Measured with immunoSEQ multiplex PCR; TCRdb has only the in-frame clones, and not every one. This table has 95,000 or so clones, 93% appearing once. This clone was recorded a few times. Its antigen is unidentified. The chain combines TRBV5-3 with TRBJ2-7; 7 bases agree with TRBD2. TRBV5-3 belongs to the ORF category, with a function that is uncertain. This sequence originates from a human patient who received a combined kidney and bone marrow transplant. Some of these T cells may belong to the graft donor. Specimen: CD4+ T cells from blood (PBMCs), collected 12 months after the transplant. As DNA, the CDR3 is TGTGCCAGACCCACCCCGCGGGACTACTACGAGCAGTACTTC. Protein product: CARPTPRDYYEQYF.